These T cell receptor beta chains were read from a single sample in a study of technical replicates of blood from a few donors. TCRdb's table, derived via immunoSEQ multiplex PCR, lists solely in-frame clones and lacks some. The data hold 75,000 or so clones, with 90% to 95% observed a single time. Sample: T cells isolated from PBMCs. All receptors come from a human donor in good health. The conserved cysteine and the conserved F or W are not part of the CDR3 here.

V: TRBV6-1; CDR3: ASRGDRGQPQH
V: TRBV4-1; CDR3: ASSQFIPGQTYSNQPQH
V: TRBV9; CDR3: ASNSGGMTEAF
V: TRBV9; CDR3: ASSGGSSGDYEQY
V: TRBV28; CDR3: ASSQETESFYSNQPQH
V: TRBV19; CDR3: ASSIDGRAGNTIY
V: TRBV19; CDR3: ASSSQGKETQY
V: TRBV7-2; CDR3: ASSLVGGSYEQY
V: TRBV9; CDR3: ASSEPGSLAGEDTQY
V: TRBV27; CDR3: ASSRGASVPGREVKLSYEQY
V: TRBV4-1; CDR3: ASSLLGGANEKLF
V: TRBV9; CDR3: ASSAGTGGYGYT
V: TRBV19; CDR3: ASSTRQGETQY
V: TRBV11-2; CDR3: ASSLLSYEQY
V: TRBV5-4; CDR3: ASSLESSGSPYEQY
V: TRBV2; CDR3: ASSPGQHLSYT
V: TRBV7-6; CDR3: ASSGQGKRSGELF
V: TRBV29-1; CDR3: SVITDRGNVYEQY
V: TRBV7-9; CDR3: ASSRSGMGVYEQF
V: TRBV9; CDR3: ASSAGSSGEQY
V: TRBV6-5; CDR3: ASSRGGDTEAF
V: TRBV5-8; CDR3: ASSWTLGTEAF
V: TRBV6-1; CDR3: ASSEGTGTDAF
V: TRBV28; CDR3: ASRTGARQPQH
V: TRBV6-5; CDR3: ASSQVNGPQH
V: TRBV9; CDR3: ASSMQDWDNEQF
V: TRBV10-3; CDR3: AISESAGLSYQETQY
V: TRBV28; CDR3: ASQRTFHAEQY
V: TRBV2; CDR3: ASSEYKSGGPNEQF
V: TRBV7-9; CDR3: ASSLRQSQETQY
V: TRBV19; CDR3: ASDSGTAFTDTQY
V: TRBV10-3; CDR3: AISLDRATYEQY
V: TRBV7-2; CDR3: ASSSTGQPQH
V: TRBV9; CDR3: ASSEAIANYGYT
V: TRBV6-1; CDR3: ASRQGVLGNQPQH
V: TRBV5-8; CDR3: ASTGRIEQY
V: TRBV6-6; CDR3: ASRNNENTEAF
V: TRBV28; CDR3: ASSPRGYYGYT
V: TRBV11-2; CDR3: ASSPRVNQPQH
V: TRBV6-6; CDR3: ASSPRASTYEQY
V: TRBV30; CDR3: AWSRRSNEKLF
V: TRBV7-2; CDR3: ASSSTASGRREQY
V: TRBV9; CDR3: ASSVTGHATYEQY
V: TRBV9; CDR3: ASSVGTSGGYQETQY
V: TRBV19; CDR3: ASSIEQGVSGELF
V: TRBV28; CDR3: AGSGLAGGDFTGELF
V: TRBV7-9; CDR3: AIPEYSGNTIY
V: TRBV19; CDR3: ASSYAGDEQY
V: TRBV6-5; CDR3: ASMSGSAEAF
V: TRBV12-2; CDR3: ASRLAGQPDAGLFDTQY
V: TRBV6-1; CDR3: ASWTGSYNEQF
V: TRBV5-1; CDR3: ASSPGTAFYGYT
V: TRBV25-1; CDR3: ASSRGWLWGYT
V: TRBV5-1; CDR3: ASSLAIGQPQF
V: TRBV7-3; CDR3: ASSFGQEGNEQF
V: TRBV13; CDR3: ASGGREGPDEQY
V: TRBV27; CDR3: ASSLKHRGLMGNEQF